This T cell receptor (beta chain) was observed in a study of T cell responses to AZD1222 COVID-19 vaccine. Second-dose groups at about 4 or about 12 weeks were pooled. A remark on this clone: Its target is not known.

Findings and limits, study-wide: It should be noted that donors were predominantly white British and more often female, and clonal diversity was possibly underestimated. No day 14 peak samples; only post-peak repertoires were characterized. Spike-specific TCR breadth and depth both grew after two AZD1222 doses.

Assay: immunoSEQ multiplex PCR; the TCRdb copy retains only in-frame clones and omits some. This table has around 140,000 clones, approximately 87% appearing once. In germline, CDR1 is SGHRS, CDR2 YFSETQ. CDR3 length equals 15 residues. V shed 6 bases and J shed 5 bases, with 20 bases lying between them. The chain recombines TRBV5-1 with TRBJ2-5; D is undetermined. The TCR sequence derives from an adult who received the AZD1222 COVID-19 vaccine. This specimen was peripheral blood, taken 28 days after the second AZD1222 dose. CDR3 amino acids: CASNGHGVLGETQYF. CDR3 DNA: TGCGCCAGCAACGGCCACGGAGTTTTGGGGGAGACCCAGTACTTC.